This T cell receptor (beta chain) was profiled in a study of cytomegalovirus exposure and HLA in healthy donors. Notes on the study in general: At a 0.05 false discovery rate, a later analysis found about 17,000 TCR beta sequences to be associated with HLA alleles. Across HLA loci, a later analysis found differing TCR association rates, with DRB1 most and HLA-C fewest.

60 Vbeta and 13 Jbeta primers were used in PCR. Method: immunoSEQ multiplex PCR; TCRdb's copy keeps in-frame clones and lacks some. Of 100,000 to 150,000 clones in the sample, about 74% are singletons; the top ten hold approximately 0.86%. This clone was observed a handful of times. Its antigen is still unknown. The CDR3 is made up of 14 amino acids. CDR1 is SGDLS, CDR2 YYNGEE, per germline. V shed 0 bases and J shed 0 bases, with 6 bases lying between them. This clonotype was sampled from a woman aged 60-75 years in good health and CMV-seronegative. Sequencing input: PBMCs. V and J are TRBV9 and TRBJ1-1, with D unclear. CDR3 bases: TGTGCCAGCAGCGTAGGGCAGTTGAACACTGAAGCTTTCTTT. It is translated as CASSVGQLNTEAFF. The full variable domain, rest sourced from reference TRBV9 and TRBJ1-1, is DSGVTQTPKHLITATGQRVTLRCSPRSGDLSVYWYQQSLDQGLQFLIQYYNGEERAKGNILERFSAQQFPDLHSELNLSSLELGDSALYFCASSVGQLNTEAFFGQGTRLTVV.